The 21 T cell receptor beta chains given below trace back to one sample, sequenced in a study of T cells in Graves' hyperthyroidism and ophthalmopathy (dated by TCRdb to between 2018 and 2020). The library was produced with multiplex PCR. Sequencing used an Illumina HiSeq 2000. The TCR beta CDR3 regions were amplified from the RNA transcripts. The TCR CDR3 was subjected to a first round of RT-PCR using the HTBI primer set and the Qiagen OneStep RT-PCR kit. TCRdb redid the processing of the public reads, applying fastp at Q25 and MiXCR, and retained in-frame beta chains. For every CDR3 protein sequence, its rows merge into one entry that carries the most common genes and DNA. Within this sample are roughly 420,000 distinct CDR3 sequences, with less than 20% of them counted one time only. The ten largest account for roughly 7.4% of the sample. Sequencing input: blood. These TCRs come from a woman between 18 and 29 years old with Graves' hyperthyroidism.

This clonotype was counted many times. V gene TRBV12-3 or TRBV12-4 combines with J gene TRBJ1-5; D not resolved. The CDR3 spans 15 residues. Trimming stripped 0 bases from V and 2 bases from J, with 8 bases between. The CDR3 DNA follows: TGTGCCAGCAGTTTAGCGGGGTGGGGCAATCAGCCCCAGCATTTT. Its protein product is CASSLAGWGNQPQHF.

Many counts were recorded for this clonotype. V is TRBV5-1 and J is TRBJ2-1; possibly TRBD2 for D (5 bases). This CDR3 spans 15 amino acids. Trimming shortened V by 4 bases and J by 4 bases, and 15 bases separated the two germline ends. The V gene's germline CDR1 is SGHRS and CDR2 YFSETQ. Here the CDR3 DNA reads TGCGCCAGCAGCCCCGCTAGCAGCGGATACAATGAGCAGTTCTTC. Translation gives CASSPASSGYNEQFF.

This clonotype appeared many times. The chain carries TRBV20-1 and TRBJ1-6; 7 bases are a match to TRBD1. From germline, CDR1 is DFQATT and CDR2 SNEGSKA (reference sequence). The CDR3 loop spans 15 amino acids. V lost 0 bases and J lost 10; bases outside the gene matches: 9. Written as DNA, the CDR3 is TGCAGTGCTAGAGAGGGGCTCGCAGGGGGATCACCCCTCCACTTT. It codes for CSAREGLAGGSPLHF.

This clonotype came up many times. The rearrangement uses TRBV12-3 or TRBV12-4 and TRBJ2-7, with a possible D match to TRBD1 (6 bases). This CDR3 region has 12 residues. V was shortened by 4 bases and J by 5 bases, with 9 bases between the two germline ends. The CDR3: CASSSRGHEQYF. The CDR3 DNA is TGTGCCAGCAGTTCCAGGGGCCACGAGCAGTACTTC.

This clonotype was found many times. The V call is TRBV5-1, the J call TRBJ2-2, with D possibly called TRBD1 or TRBD2 (5 bases each). Trimming stripped 4 bases from V and 5 bases from J, with 9 bases between. The germline V gene encodes CDR1 SGHRS and CDR2 YFSETQ. The CDR3 runs to 13 residues. The CDR3 reads CASSDGATGELFF. The CDR3 coding sequence is TGCGCCAGCAGCGACGGGGCTACCGGGGAGCTGTTTTTT.

This clonotype was recorded at least ten times. The V and J genes are TRBV5-6 and TRBJ1-1; D remains ambiguous. The CDR3 is 18 residues long. V gave up 3 bases and J gave up 2 bases, with 23 bases separating them. Germline V lookup: CDR1 SGHDT, CDR2 YYEEEE. The CDR3 region is CASSYPSMGPGYNTEAFF. CDR3 bases: TGTGCCAGCAGCTACCCATCTATGGGCCCAGGTTACAACACTGAAGCTTTCTTT.

This clonotype was counted ten times or more. The chain links TRBV6-1 to TRBJ1-6; D unclear. The CDR3 loop spans 14 amino acids. The germline V and J ends were trimmed by 4 bases and 9 bases, with 13 bases remaining between them. The V gene's germline CDR1 is MNHNS and CDR2 SASEGT. The CDR3 coding sequence is TGTGCCAGCAGTGCATCGGACGGATTTTCACCCCTCCACTTT. It yields the protein CASSASDGFSPLHF.

Ten or more counts support this clonotype. The chain couples TRBV5-1 to TRBJ1-2; D uncertain. CDR3 length: 13 amino acids. Trimming took off 4 bases at V and 8 bases at J, with 15 bases between the two ends. Germline lookup yields CDR1 SGHRS and CDR2 YFSETQ. This CDR3 is CASSHGRSGGYTF. CDR3 sequence (DNA): TGCGCCAGCAGCCACGGACGGTCGGGGGGCTACACCTTC.

This clonotype occurred many times. The chain links TRBV24-1 to TRBJ2-1, with D hard to call. V shed 0 bases and J shed 8 bases, with 13 bases lying between them. The CDR3 has 15 amino acids. Looked up from germline, CDR1 is KGHDR and CDR2 is SFDVKD. This CDR3 reads CATSDLMERTDEQFF. As DNA, the CDR3 is TGTGCCACCAGTGATTTGATGGAGAGGACCGATGAGCAGTTCTTC.

This clonotype was picked up many times. The chain couples TRBV7-9 to TRBJ1-1; tentatively, D is TRBD1 (6 bases). Trimming shortened V by 1 base and J by 5 bases, and 17 bases separated the two germline ends. CDR3 length equals 16 residues. Germline V gene sequence: CDR1 SEHNR, CDR2 FQNEAQ (reference sequence). CDR3 DNA sequence: TGTGCCAGCAGCTTAGGGGGGGGGGGGCGGAGGACTGAAGCTTTCTTT. This gives the protein CASSLGGGGRRTEAFF. Full variable domain (missing parts from reference TRBV7-9 and TRBJ1-1): DTGVSQNPRHKITKRGQNVTFRCDPISEHNRLYWYRQTLGQGPEFLTYFQNEAQLEKSRLLSDRFSAERPKGSFSTLEIQRTEQGDSAMYLCASSLGGGGRRTEAFFGQGTRLTVV.

This rearrangement joins TRBV5-1 to TRBJ2-7; 10 positions agree with TRBD2. J gave up 3 bases and V 4 bases, and 16 bases lay outside the gene matches. Germline V gene lookup returns CDR1 SGHRS and CDR2 YFSETQ. This CDR3 is built from 18 residues. The CDR3 loop is CASSAFGLLAGVYYEQYF. As DNA, the CDR3 is TGCGCCAGCAGCGCCTTCGGACTTCTAGCGGGAGTCTACTACGAGCAGTACTTC.

This chain links TRBV9 with TRBJ1-5, with D possibly matching TRBD1 (6 bases). The germline CDR1 and CDR2 sequences are SGDLS and YYNGEE. Between the trimmed V and J ends, which lost 0 bases and 7 bases, there was a span of 17 bases. The CDR3 length is 16 residues. Written as DNA, the CDR3 is TGTGCCAGCAGCGTAGTTGGGCAGGGGCAGGAACAGCCCCAGCATTTT. Encoded protein: CASSVVGQGQEQPQHF.

This clonotype was seen repeatedly, ten times or more. The chain combines TRBV6-1 with TRBJ2-7; the D gene is possibly TRBD2 (5 bases). The CDR3 sequence is 13 residues long. Deletions cut 5 bases from V and 6 bases from J, with 14 bases between. Germline assignment: CDR1 MNHNS and CDR2 SASEGT. The CDR3 sequence is CASSSTSGLEQYF. For the CDR3, the DNA is TGTGCCAGCAGTTCAACTAGTGGCCTCGAGCAGTACTTC.

In its sample, this clonotype was seen many times. The chain recombines TRBV13 with TRBJ2-2; D is unclear. Trimming cost V 5 bases and J 6 bases, with 7 bases left between them. The CDR3 is 12 amino acids. The germline gives CDR1 PRHDT, CDR2 FYEKMQ (reference sequence). The CDR3 DNA is TGTGCCAGCAGCCAACCCCCCGGGGAGCTGTTTTTT. This translates into CASSQPPGELFF.

This clonotype was counted many times. V usage is TRBV4-1 and J usage is TRBJ1-2; 8 nucleotides align to TRBD1. The CDR3 totals 14 residues. Germline CDR1 MGHRA, CDR2 YSYEKL. Germline trimming cut 4 bases from V and 4 bases from J; bases unmatched to any gene: 5. This CDR3 reads CASSREDRVYGYTF. CDR3 sequence (DNA): TGCGCCAGCAGCCGGGAGGACAGGGTCTATGGCTACACCTTC.

There are many counts of this clonotype. The gene calls are TRBV18 and TRBJ2-1; 11 nucleotides align to TRBD2. The V gene's germline CDR1 is KGHSH and CDR2 LQKENI. This CDR3 is built from 13 residues. Losses at the gene ends were 6 bases for V and 9 bases for J; bases not matched to a gene: 4. The CDR3 DNA is TGTGCCAGCTCGATGGGGACTAGCGGTGAGCAGTTCTTC. It specifies CASSMGTSGEQFF.

In regard to this clonotype: A much bigger clone sits one base away, suggesting this may be a read error. J is TRBJ1-3 and V is TRBV7-2; D unclear. This CDR3 region has 13 residues. Between the trimmed V and J ends, which lost 11 bases and 3 bases, there was a span of 14 bases. Germline lookup yields CDR1 SGHTA and CDR2 FQGNSA. CDR3 bases: TGTGCCGGCGTCACAGTCTATGGAAACACCATATATTTT. Amino acid sequence: CAGVTVYGNTIYF. The whole variable domain, filled in from reference TRBV7-2 and TRBJ1-3, reads GAGVSQSPSNKVTEKGKDVELRCDPISGHTALYWYRQSLGQGLEFLIYFQGNSAPDKSGLPSDRFSAERTGGSVSTLTIQRTQQEDSAVYLCAGVTVYGNTIYFGEGSWLTVV.

This clonotype has at least ten counts. The chain uses TRBV20-1 and TRBJ2-1; unclear D gene. V was pared by 6 bases and J by 1 base, with 13 bases between. The germline CDR1 and CDR2 sequences are DFQATT and SNEGSKA (reference sequence). This CDR3 region has 14 residues. CDR3 nucleotides: TGCAGTGCCGAGTGGCTAGATTCCTACAATGAGCAGTTCTTC. It specifies CSAEWLDSYNEQFF.

This clonotype was seen repeatedly, ten times or more. V usage is TRBV6-5 and J usage is TRBJ1-5; perhaps TRBD1 as D (5 bases). This CDR3 comprises 16 residues. Germline V lookup: CDR1 MNHEY, CDR2 SVGAGI. V was shortened by 0 bases and J by 2 bases, with 11 bases between the two germline ends. The CDR3: CASSYSRVDGNQPQHF. The CDR3 region has the DNA TGTGCCAGCAGTTACTCCAGGGTAGACGGCAATCAGCCCCAGCATTTT.

This clonotype was observed at least ten times. CDR3 nucleotide sequence: TGCAGTGCCCGGGACAGGGTAGTCGGCGAGCAGTACTTC. This gives the protein CSARDRVVGEQYF. The gene calls are TRBV20-1 and TRBJ2-7; 9 bases line up with TRBD1. V lost 6 bases to trimming and J lost 6 bases; unmatched junction nucleotides: 9. The CDR3 loop spans 13 amino acids. In germline, CDR1 is DFQATT, CDR2 SNEGSKA (reference sequence).

This clonotype is classed as medium-sized. The rearrangement uses TRBV20-1 and TRBJ2-7; D uncertain. The V end lost 5 bases, the J end lost 4 bases, and 18 bases lay between the germline ends. The V gene's germline CDR1 is DFQATT and CDR2 SNEGSKA (reference sequence). The CDR3 loop spans 14 amino acids. The CDR3: CSAPDSVEPYEQYF. The CDR3 region has the DNA TGCAGTGCTCCCGATTCCGTAGAACCTTACGAGCAGTACTTC.